A selection of T cell receptor beta chains follows, all from one sample in a study of identical twins. TCRdb reprocessed the 5' RACE reads with MiXCR, giving one entry per CDR3 protein. The table includes about 570,000 distinct CDR3 sequences, just under 10% detected once. These same data were also listed under a study on yellow fever vaccine responses in identical twins.

The specimen was PBMCs. The receptors originated from a young woman in good health. Both conserved end residues are part of each CDR3. The D gene is left open where the match is weak. Rows may omit the clone size; those that give it use once, few, many or a size class.

few,TRBJ2-7,TRBD2,TRBV20-1,CSARDSGGATYEQYF,TGCAGTGCTAGAGATTCCGGGGGGGCCACCTACGAGCAGTACTTC
few,TRBJ2-4,-,TRBV28,CASTLLLGGKNIQYF,TGTGCCAGCACCCTTTTGCTGGGCGGTAAAAACATTCAGTACTTC
-,TRBJ2-1,TRBD1,TRBV6-2/TRBV6-3,CASRSGTGEYNEQFF,TGTGCCAGCAGATCCGGGACAGGGGAGTACAATGAGCAGTTCTTC
few,TRBJ2-1,TRBD1,TRBV4-3,CASSQRQGSSYNEQFF,TGCGCCAGCAGCCAACGACAGGGTAGTTCCTACAATGAGCAGTTCTTC
-,TRBJ2-1,TRBD2,TRBV11-2,CTSKGLAGEVGNEQFF,TGTACCAGCAAGGGACTAGCGGGAGAGGTTGGAAATGAGCAGTTCTTC
-,TRBJ2-2,TRBD1,TRBV19,CASSRWTGQGIGGELFF,TGTGCCAGTAGTAGATGGACCGGACAGGGAATTGGCGGGGAGCTGTTTTTT
few,TRBJ2-7,TRBD2,TRBV5-5,CASSLEGGRLDSYEQYF,TGTGCCAGCAGCTTGGAGGGCGGGAGGCTCGATTCCTACGAGCAGTACTTC
many,TRBJ2-1,-,TRBV4-3,CASSHVGGEQFF,TGCGCCAGCAGCCACGTAGGGGGTGAGCAGTTCTTC
few,TRBJ2-7,TRBD1,TRBV7-2,CASAPSPQGLSYEQYF,TGTGCCAGCGCCCCATCCCCACAGGGGCTCTCCTACGAGCAGTACTTC
many,TRBJ2-7,-,TRBV6-5,CASSYSRTLREQYF,TGTGCCAGCAGTTACTCGAGGACCCTCCGCGAGCAGTACTTC
-,TRBJ1-5,-,TRBV2,CASSGVRWQNHSNQPQHF,TGTGCCAGCAGTGGAGTGCGTTGGCAGAATCATAGCAATCAGCCCCAGCATTTT
many,TRBJ1-1,-,TRBV12-3/TRBV12-4,CASSFLGRVNTEAFF,TGTGCCAGCAGTTTCCTGGGCAGGGTGAACACTGAAGCTTTCTTT
few,TRBJ2-1,-,TRBV20-1,CSARPPGTFSYNEQFF,TGCAGTGCTAGACCCCCCGGGACTTTCTCCTACAATGAGCAGTTCTTC
-,TRBJ2-7,TRBD1,TRBV4-2,CASSQEARTGSLYEQYF,TGTGCCAGCAGCCAAGAAGCACGGACAGGAAGCTTATACGAGCAGTACTTC
many,TRBJ2-3,TRBD2,TRBV5-1,CASSYSGSPTDTQYF,TGCGCCAGCAGTTATAGCGGGAGCCCCACAGATACGCAGTATTTT
many,TRBJ2-3,TRBD2,TRBV3-1,CASSQALGLVADTQYF,TGTGCCAGCAGCCAAGCCTTGGGACTAGTGGCAGATACGCAGTATTTT
few,TRBJ1-1,-,TRBV6-1,CASSPVDTEAFF,TGTGCCAGCAGTCCAGTGGACACTGAAGCTTTCTTT
-,TRBJ2-2,-,TRBV7-2,CASSKQLIANTGELFF,TGTGCCAGCAGCAAACAACTAATTGCGAACACCGGGGAGCTGTTTTTT
many,TRBJ2-2,TRBD1,TRBV2,CASSERTGTGELFF,TGTGCCAGCAGTGAAAGGACAGGGACCGGGGAGCTGTTTTTT
few,TRBJ2-1,-,TRBV10-1,CASSPGLIGEQFF,TGCGCCAGCAGCCCGGGACTTATCGGTGAGCAGTTCTTC
-,TRBJ2-3,-,TRBV29-1,CSVDTRNTDTQYF,TGCAGCGTTGATACTCGGAACACAGATACGCAGTATTTT
-,TRBJ2-7,-,TRBV5-1,CASSLGGPAYEQYF,TGCGCCAGCAGCTTGGGGGGTCCAGCCTACGAGCAGTACTTC
-,TRBJ2-7,-,TRBV7-8,CASSRPGESYEQYF,TGTGCCAGCAGCCGCCCCGGGGAGTCCTACGAGCAGTACTTC
few,TRBJ2-7,-,TRBV27,CASSPRARASYEQYF,TGTGCCAGCAGTCCCCGTGCTAGAGCCTCCTACGAGCAGTACTTC
-,TRBJ2-1,TRBD2,TRBV4-3,CASSQGVAGGAEQFF,TGCGCCAGCAGCCAAGGAGTAGCGGGAGGGGCTGAGCAGTTCTTC
many,TRBJ2-1,TRBD2,TRBV4-3,CASSQGLAGGPNNEQFF,TGCGCCAGCAGCCAAGGACTAGCGGGAGGGCCAAACAATGAGCAGTTCTTC
-,TRBJ1-1,-,TRBV11-2,CASTLRQNTEAFF,TGTGCCAGCACCTTGAGGCAGAACACTGAAGCTTTCTTT
-,TRBJ2-7,-,TRBV6-6,CASSYGRQRGEQYF,TGTGCCAGCAGTTACGGTCGACAGAGGGGCGAGCAGTACTTC
-,TRBJ1-1,-,TRBV20-1,CSASSGEAFF,TGCAGTGCTAGCTCCGGGGAAGCTTTCTTT
few,TRBJ2-2,-,TRBV29-1,CSVGTRGALGGFTGELFF,TGCAGCGTTGGGACCCGAGGCGCCCTGGGGGGCTTTACCGGGGAGCTGTTTTTT
many,TRBJ1-5,-,TRBV21-1,CASSRGARVVIKPQHF,TGTGCCAGCAGCAGGGGAGCAAGGGTTGTAATAAAGCCCCAGCATTTT
many,TRBJ2-7,TRBD1,TRBV12-3/TRBV12-4,CASRRTGEAHEQYF,TGTGCCAGTAGAAGGACAGGGGAGGCCCACGAGCAGTACTTC
few,TRBJ2-1,-,TRBV3-1,CASSPRGKEQFF,TGTGCCAGCAGCCCCCGGGGGAAGGAGCAGTTCTTC
many,TRBJ1-2,TRBD1,TRBV7-6,CASSLDGQGDYGYTF,TGTGCCAGCAGCTTAGATGGACAGGGAGACTATGGCTACACCTTC
few,TRBJ1-5,-,TRBV7-8,CASSSDLASNQPQHF,TGTGCCAGCAGCTCGGACCTGGCTAGCAATCAGCCCCAGCATTTT
many,TRBJ2-1,-,TRBV27,CASSLEGWDNEQFF,TGTGCCAGCAGTTTAGAGGGATGGGACAATGAGCAGTTCTTC
many,TRBJ2-3,TRBD2,TRBV10-3,CAISELLAGGKLEDTQYF,TGTGCCATCAGTGAGTTGCTGGCGGGAGGGAAGCTTGAGGATACGCAGTATTTT
-,TRBJ2-1,TRBD2,TRBV11-1,CASSLGSGTSGIAANEQFF,TGTGCCAGCAGCTTAGGGAGCGGGACTAGCGGGATAGCCGCCAATGAGCAGTTCTTC
many,TRBJ2-7,TRBD1,TRBV29-1,CSVRDSGPSGQYF,TGCAGCGTCCGGGACAGTGGCCCGTCCGGGCAGTACTTC